These 10 T cell receptor beta chains originate from one sample sequenced in a study of human T cells and chemical hapten exposure. Specified time point: patch test 1, 2 weeks after DPC sensitization. Treatment specified: therapeutic diphenylcyclopropenone sensitization with weekly scalp DPC. One entry per CDR3 protein results from TCRdb running MiXCR on the RACE reads. The data contain 70,000 to 75,000 distinct CDR3 sequences, 32% of them seen just once; the ten biggest clones take up roughly 10%. This sample comprised whole blood, obtained in connection with sensitization to the hapten diphenylcyclopropenone (DPC). The source is a man aged 35-49 years with alopecia areata. Some clones in this sample may be carry-over from other donors' samples.

This chain links TRBV12-3 or TRBV12-4 with TRBJ2-1, with TRBD2 identical over 7 bases. V was clipped by 6 bases and J by 7 bases; unmatched bases: 9. The CDR3 totals 14 residues. The CDR3 spells CASSPPGTKNEQFF. The CDR3, as DNA: TGTGCCAGCAGCCCCCCCGGGACTAAGAATGAGCAGTTCTTC.

J is TRBJ2-1 and V is TRBV7-9; TRBD2 matches at 7 bases. Germline V gives CDR1 SEHNR, CDR2 FQNEAQ (reference sequence). The V segment lost 4 bases and the J segment 7 bases; nucleotides outside the gene matches: 16. This CDR3 comprises 17 residues. DNA for the CDR3: TGTGCCAGCAGCTCCCTACGGGGGGAGAGCCAGGTGAATGAGCAGTTCTTC. Amino acid sequence: CASSSLRGESQVNEQFF.

This clonotype came up a few times. This CDR3 is CASSLRGSDTQYF. In nucleotides, the CDR3 is TGTGCCAGCAGCTTGAGGGGGTCAGATACGCAGTATTTT. The V and J genes are TRBV5-6 and TRBJ2-3, with D possibly being TRBD1 (6 bases). Germline loops: CDR1 SGHDT, CDR2 YYEEEE. Trimming left V 1 base short and J 4 bases short, with 7 bases between. The CDR3 runs 13 residues. Combining the CDR3 with reference TRBV5-6 and TRBJ2-3 gives the whole variable domain DAGVTQSPTHLIKTRGQQVTLRCSPKSGHDTVSWYQQALGQGPQFIFQYYEEEERQRGNFPDRFSGHQFPNYSSELNVNALLLGDSALYLCASSLRGSDTQYFGPGTRLTVL.

The rearrangement uses TRBV28 and TRBJ2-1; 11 bases fit TRBD2. The CDR3 is 12 residues long. CDR1 and CDR2 (germline): MDHEN, SYDVKM. After removal of 8 bases from V and 7 bases from J, the junction contained 1 base not matched to a gene. The CDR3: CASRTSGNEQFF. CDR3 coding DNA: TGTGCCAGCCGGACTAGCGGGAATGAGCAGTTCTTC. The entire variable domain, with the rest obtained from reference TRBV28 and TRBJ2-1, is as follows: DVKVTQSSRYLVKRTGEKVFLECVQDMDHENMFWYRQDPGLGLRLIYFSYDVKMKEKGDIPEGYSVSREKKERFSLILESASTNQTSMYLCASRTSGNEQFFGPGTRLTVL.

This clonotype has more than one count but fewer than ten. The V and J genes are TRBV20-1 and TRBJ1-1; D remains ambiguous. CDR1 and CDR2 (germline): DFQATT, SNEGSKA (reference sequence). V was trimmed by 3 bases and J by 0 bases, leaving 14 bases between them. The CDR3 is made up of 15 amino acids. In DNA form, the CDR3 reads TGCAGTGCTAGTAAGGGTGGACGTATGAACACTGAAGCTTTCTTT. It translates to CSASKGGRMNTEAFF.

This clonotype occurred a few times. This chain's CDR3 is CASSFPGGRQETQYF. The DNA for the CDR3 is TGTGCCAGCAGCTTCCCAGGGGGGAGACAAGAGACCCAGTACTTC. This chain connects TRBV5-4 to TRBJ2-5; D perhaps matches TRBD1 (7 bases). V lost 2 bases, J lost 2 bases, and 13 bases lay in between. The CDR3 has 15 amino acids. Germline-derived CDR1 and CDR2 are SGHNT and YYREEE (reference sequence).

The V call is TRBV5-5, the J call TRBJ1-5; 7 bases map to TRBD1. The CDR3 extends over 15 amino acids. Germline CDR1 SGHKS, CDR2 YYEKEE (reference sequence). V lost 3 bases and J lost 2; bases outside the gene matches: 5. CDR3 residues: CASSSRGLGNQPQHF. The CDR3 DNA reads as TGTGCCAGCAGCTCAAGGGGGCTCGGCAATCAGCCCCAGCATTTT.

The rearrangement uses TRBV29-1 and TRBJ2-5, with 8 positions matching TRBD1. The ends lost 5 bases at V and 5 bases at J; junction bases unmatched: 4. The germline CDR1 and CDR2 sequences are SQVTM and ANQGSEA. CDR3 length: 12 residues. The CDR3 DNA reads as TGCAGCGTTTCAGGGGGCCCTGAGACCCAGTACTTC. Translating gives CSVSGGPETQYF.

V usage is TRBV20-1 and J usage is TRBJ2-1; D might be TRBD2 (5 bases). Germline CDR1 reads DFQATT; CDR2 reads SNEGSKA (reference sequence). This CDR3 region has 13 residues. Trimming left V 6 bases short and J 3 bases short, with 12 bases between. The CDR3 DNA reads as TGCAGTGCCTGGCGAGACTACTACAATGAGCAGTTCTTC. Amino acid sequence: CSAWRDYYNEQFF.

On this clonotype: The CDR3 does not close with the conserved phenylalanine or tryptophan, likely indicating a read error. No DNA is shown, since the ends of the CDR3 on it are uncertain; the CDR3 is the one TCRdb lists. The chain couples TRBV28 to TRBJ2-7; the DNA was not compared with TRBD2, the D call given in the table. Looked up from germline, CDR1 is MDHEN and CDR2 is SYDVKM. The CDR3 is 14 residues long, counting both termini. CDR3 in amino acids: CASRSRIGTSGPDY.